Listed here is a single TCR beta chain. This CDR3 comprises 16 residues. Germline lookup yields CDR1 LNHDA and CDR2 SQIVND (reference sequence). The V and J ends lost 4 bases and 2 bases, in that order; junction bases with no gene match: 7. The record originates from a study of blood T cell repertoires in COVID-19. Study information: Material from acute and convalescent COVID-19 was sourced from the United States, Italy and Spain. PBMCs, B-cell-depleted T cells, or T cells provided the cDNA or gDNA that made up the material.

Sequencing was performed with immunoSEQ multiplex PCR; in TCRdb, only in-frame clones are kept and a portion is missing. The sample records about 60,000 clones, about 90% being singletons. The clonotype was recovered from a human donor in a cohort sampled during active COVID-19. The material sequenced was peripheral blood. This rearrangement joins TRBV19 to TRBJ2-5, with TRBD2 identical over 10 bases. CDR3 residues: CASSSLAGDLQETQYF. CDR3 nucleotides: TGTGCCAGTAGTAGCCTAGCGGGGGACTTACAAGAGACCCAGTACTTC.